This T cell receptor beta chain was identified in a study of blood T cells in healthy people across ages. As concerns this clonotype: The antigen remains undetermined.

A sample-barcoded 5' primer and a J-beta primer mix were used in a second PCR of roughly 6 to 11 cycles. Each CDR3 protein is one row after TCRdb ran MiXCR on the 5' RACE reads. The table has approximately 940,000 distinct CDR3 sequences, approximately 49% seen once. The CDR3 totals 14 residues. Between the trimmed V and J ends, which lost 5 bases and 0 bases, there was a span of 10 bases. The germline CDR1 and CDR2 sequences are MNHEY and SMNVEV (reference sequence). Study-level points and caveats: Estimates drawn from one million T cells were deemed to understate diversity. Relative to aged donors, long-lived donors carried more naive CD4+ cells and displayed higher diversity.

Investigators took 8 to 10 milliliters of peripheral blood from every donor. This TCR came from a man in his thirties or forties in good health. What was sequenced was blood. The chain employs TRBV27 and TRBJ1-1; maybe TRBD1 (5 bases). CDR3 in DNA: TGTGCCAGCAGTAAAAGACAGTTGAACACTGAAGCTTTCTTT. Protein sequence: CASSKRQLNTEAFF.